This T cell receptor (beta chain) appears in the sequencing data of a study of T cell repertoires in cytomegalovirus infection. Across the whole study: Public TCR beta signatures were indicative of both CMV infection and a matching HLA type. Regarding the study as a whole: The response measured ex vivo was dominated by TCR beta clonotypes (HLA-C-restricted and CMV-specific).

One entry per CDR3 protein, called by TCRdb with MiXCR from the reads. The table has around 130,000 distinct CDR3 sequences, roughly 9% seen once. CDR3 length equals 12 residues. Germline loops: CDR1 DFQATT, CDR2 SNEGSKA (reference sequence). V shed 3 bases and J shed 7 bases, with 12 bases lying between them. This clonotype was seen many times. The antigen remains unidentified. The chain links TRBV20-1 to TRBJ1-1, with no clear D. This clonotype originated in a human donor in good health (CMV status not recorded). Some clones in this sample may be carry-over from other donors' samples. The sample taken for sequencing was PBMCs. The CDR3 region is CSARRFTFEAFF. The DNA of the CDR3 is TGCAGTGCTAGGCGGTTTACCTTTGAAGCTTTCTTT.